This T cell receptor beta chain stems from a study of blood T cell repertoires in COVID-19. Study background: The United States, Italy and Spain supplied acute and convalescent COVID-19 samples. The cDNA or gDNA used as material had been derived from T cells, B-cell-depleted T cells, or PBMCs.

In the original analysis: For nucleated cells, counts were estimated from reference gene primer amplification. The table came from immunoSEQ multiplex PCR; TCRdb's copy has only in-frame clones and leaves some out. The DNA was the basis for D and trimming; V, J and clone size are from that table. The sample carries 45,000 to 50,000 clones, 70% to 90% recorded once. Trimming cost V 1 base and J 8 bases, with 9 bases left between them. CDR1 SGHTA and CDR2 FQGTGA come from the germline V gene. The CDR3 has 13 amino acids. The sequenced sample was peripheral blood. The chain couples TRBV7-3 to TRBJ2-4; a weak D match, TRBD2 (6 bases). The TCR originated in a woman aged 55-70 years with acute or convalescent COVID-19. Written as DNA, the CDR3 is TGTGCCAGCAGCTTAAACGGGGGAGACATTCAGTACTTC. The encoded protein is CASSLNGGDIQYF.